This T cell receptor (beta chain) was obtained from a study of PD-1 blockade in classical Hodgkin lymphoma (dated by TCRdb to 2020 to 2021). Regarding the research as a whole: Nivolumab dosing was 3 mg/kg intravenously every 2 weeks, continuing until either disease progression or unacceptable toxicity. To define a peripheral blood immune signature of response to PD-1 blockade in classical Hodgkin lymphoma, the study combined TCR beta sequencing with CyTOF. What the study reported, not specific to this receptor: The study was limited to a single clinical trial cohort, and causes of repertoire differences, possibly disease activity or prior therapy, remained undefined. Trial patients with a complete response had baseline diversity similar to that of newly diagnosed patients, while partial responders and progressors had significantly lower diversity. A significant rise by C4D1 was seen in CD4+ but not CD8+ TCR diversity (p=0.0027 vs p=0.16), with the rise being most apparent in complete responders (p=0.02). Patients starting nivolumab less than 1 year after ASCT had lower diversity and were excluded from later analyses to avoid confounding by immune reconstitution. Baseline TCR diversity was reported as lower in newly diagnosed patients than in healthy donors, and lower still in relapsed/refractory patients.

The Qiagen DNeasy kit was used to extract genomic DNA both from unsorted PBMCs and from the negatively selected CD4+ and CD8+ fractions. Amplification of TCR beta CDR3 regions was done by immunoSEQ multiplex PCR with primers that anneal to V and J segments. Amplification bias was minimized using a synthetic immune receptor repertoire, and residual bias was removed computationally after sequencing. The original methods were these. Custom Python scripts were used to quantify repertoire diversity as the Shannon entropy index. Unsorted, CD4+ and CD8+ repertoires were analyzed separately, except for combined analyses in which CD4+ and CD8+ sequences were merged in silico. A clone counted as expanded when the clone's frequency after treatment rose at least 2-fold relative to C1D1, and clones undetected at baseline were given a pseudocount of 0.5. Clones with 0 or 1 copy at C1D1 were classified as singleton clones, and clones with 2 or more copies were classified as non-singleton clones. By matching protein sequences in sorted samples from the same patient, clones expanded in unsorted samples were annotated as CD4+, CD8+ or unknown. Wilcoxon tests on paired samples were used to test changes in diversity from C1D1 to C4D1. Here the immuneACCESS table is served through TCRdb, limited to in-frame sequences with V and J called. Missing clones are a known gap in these copies; in checked studies unresolved V genes cover under half, and the rest lacks a known reason. V and J calls and clone size are as listed in that table; D and trimming were resolved from the DNA. Counted in this sample were around 100,000 clones; 90% of them appeared once. The top ten hold under 3.5% of the sample.

According to the study, the label for this sample's time point signals: cycle 4 day 1 (C4D1), after 5 to 7 weeks of nivolumab. Every trial patient had relapsed following autologous stem cell transplantation, and prior brentuximab vedotin exposure was what differed among cohorts A, B and C. The trial cohort included around 56 patients with relapsed/refractory classical Hodgkin lymphoma, and each patient had a best overall response of complete response, partial response or progressive disease. In the multi-cohort phase II CheckMate 205 trial, trial patients received single-agent nivolumab. An independent review committee assessed best overall response using the 2007 International Working Group response criteria. Trial PBMCs were obtained immediately prior to nivolumab initiation (C1D1) and on therapy at cycle 2 day 1 and cycle 4 day 1. Peripheral blood was collected in 8 mL Vacutainer Cell Preparation Tubes, from which PBMCs were isolated by centrifugation and then cryopreserved.

Inclusive of the bounding cysteine and phenylalanine, the CDR3 is 16 residues long. The CDR3 DNA has 48 bases and is translated from base 1. CDR1 KGHSH and CDR2 LQKENI are derived from the germline V gene. Deletion took 0 bases off V and 3 bases off J, with a span of 15 bases between the germline ends. This clone appeared a single time. There is no known antigen for this receptor. No base-level quality is on record; no much larger clone is a single base apart. This sequence uses TRBV18 and TRBJ2-7, with TRBD2 tentatively as D gene (5 bases match). This TCR derives from a human donor with classical Hodgkin lymphoma. The sample consisted of peripheral blood mononuclear cells (PBMCs), taken before the fourth cycle of nivolumab. DNA sequence: TGTGCCAGCTCACCACCGACAAGCGGCAAATTCTACGAGCAGTACTTC. Its translation reads: CASSPPTSGKFYEQYF. Outside the CDR3, residues come from the reference TRBV18 and TRBJ2-7 proteins, so the full variable domain is: NAGVMQNPRHLVRRRGQEARLRCSPMKGHSHVYWYRQLPEEGLKFMVYLQKENIIDESGMPKERFSAEFPKEGPSILRIQQVVRGDSAAYFCASSPPTSGKFYEQYFGPGTRLTVT.